This T cell receptor beta chain was obtained from a study of regulatory T cells in long-lasting Graves disease. Regarding the study as a whole: What was studied was peripheral blood only, and not thyroid tissue. Persistent disease exhibited a predilection for TRBV28, TRBJ1-2 and TRBJ2-5. Persistent patients had a count of shared public clonotypes (roughly 2,500) that exceeded that of new patients (around 970).

With respect to this clonotype: Its target is not known.

Building of the TCR beta libraries involved iRepertoire HTBI primers and Arm-PCR of CDR3 regions. TCRdb ran MiXCR on the multiplex PCR reads and lists one entry per CDR3 protein. The sample consists of roughly 500,000 distinct CDR3 sequences, around a fifth of them appearing once. Germline assignment: CDR1 SGHRS and CDR2 YFSETQ. The length of the CDR3 is 15 residues. The germline V and J ends were trimmed by 4 bases and 8 bases, with 21 bases remaining between them. Time point of the sample: persistent/refractory GD, antithyroid drugs over 5 years with positive TRAb. RNA isolated from PBMCs was used to make the TCR library.

Sequencing used peripheral blood mononuclear cells (PBMCs), obtained when the disease was refractory, from a patient treated with antithyroid drugs. V gene TRBV5-1 combines with J gene TRBJ1-2; a weak D match, TRBD1 (6 bases). The sequence was collected from a female donor with Graves disease. The CDR3 DNA sequence: TGCGCCAGCAGCGTCACCGGGACAAGGACGGACGGCTACACCTTC. This encodes CASSVTGTRTDGYTF.